What follows describes a single TCR beta chain. Its specificity is unknown. V dropped 2 bases and J dropped 0 bases, with 5 bases sitting between them. CDR1 is MNHNS, CDR2 SASEGT, per germline. The CDR3 has 14 amino acids. The time point: after dendritic cell vaccination, including at tumor progression/relapse. Sequencing used immunoSEQ multiplex PCR; TCRdb keeps in-frame clones, though not all of them. This sample carries 90,000 to 140,000 clones, 85% to 90% of them seen once, and the ten largest clones take 2.7%. The record originates from a study of glioma-infiltrating T cells after dendritic cell vaccination. General study findings and limits: Complete blood and tumor specimen sets were limited to few patients.

This sequence was found in a human donor with glioblastoma. Sequencing used blood, obtained after dendritic cell vaccination. V gene TRBV6-1 combines with J gene TRBJ1-5, with D unresolved. In DNA, the CDR3 is TGTGCCAGCAGTGAACGGGGTAGCAATCAGCCCCAGCATTTT. Its translation is CASSERGSNQPQHF.